The clone carrying this T cell receptor beta chain showed up just a few times. Its antigen is still unknown. This specimen comes from a study of beta chain features in type 1 diabetes. All of the isolated RNA was reverse transcribed, so expressed TCRB transcripts were sequenced. TCRdb keeps only in-frame clones here, not all; method: immunoSEQ multiplex PCR. This sample has over 300,000 clones; less than 10% occur once, and the top ten carry around 0.44%. This CDR3 has 14 residues. CDR1 SGHVS and CDR2 FQNEAQ come from the germline V gene. V was clipped by 1 base and J by 7 bases; unmatched bases: 7. Whole-study results and caveats: Compared with healthy donors, patients appeared to share more similar naive, central memory and regulatory TCRB repertoires. In every one of the four CD4+ subsets, TCRB CDR3s were moderately but significantly shorter in Type 1 diabetes patients.

Sequenced: central memory CD4+ T cells from blood. The source of this sequence is a woman younger than 35 in good health. The chain links TRBV7-8 to TRBJ2-7; 7 bases match TRBD2. The CDR3, as DNA: TGTGCCAGCAGCTTAGTAGCGGGTGGGGATGAGCAGTACTTC. As protein: CASSLVAGGDEQYF.